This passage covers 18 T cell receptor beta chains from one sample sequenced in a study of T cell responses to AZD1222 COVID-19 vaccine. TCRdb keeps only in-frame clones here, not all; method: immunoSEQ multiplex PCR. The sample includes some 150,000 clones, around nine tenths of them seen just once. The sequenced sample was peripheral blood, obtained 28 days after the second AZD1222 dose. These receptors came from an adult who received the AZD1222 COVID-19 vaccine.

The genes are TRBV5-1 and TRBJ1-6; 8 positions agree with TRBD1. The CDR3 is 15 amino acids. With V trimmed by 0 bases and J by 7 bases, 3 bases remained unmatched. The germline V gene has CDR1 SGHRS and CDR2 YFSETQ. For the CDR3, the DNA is TGCGCCAGCAGCTTGGAAAGACAGGGGAATTCACCCCTCCACTTT. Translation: CASSLERQGNSPLHF.

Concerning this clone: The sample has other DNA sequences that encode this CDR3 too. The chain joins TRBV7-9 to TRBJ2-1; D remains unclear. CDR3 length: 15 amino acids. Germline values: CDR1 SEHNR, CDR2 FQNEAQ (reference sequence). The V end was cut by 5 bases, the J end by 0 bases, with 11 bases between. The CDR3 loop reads CASSPTLSSYNEQFF. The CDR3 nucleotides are TGTGCCAGCAGCCCAACACTGAGCTCCTACAATGAGCAGTTCTTC.

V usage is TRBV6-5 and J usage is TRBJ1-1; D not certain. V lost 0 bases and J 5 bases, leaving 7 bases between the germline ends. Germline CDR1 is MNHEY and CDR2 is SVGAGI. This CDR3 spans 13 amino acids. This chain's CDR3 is CASSYSGRTEAFF. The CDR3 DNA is TGTGCCAGCAGTTACTCGGGGAGGACTGAAGCTTTCTTT.

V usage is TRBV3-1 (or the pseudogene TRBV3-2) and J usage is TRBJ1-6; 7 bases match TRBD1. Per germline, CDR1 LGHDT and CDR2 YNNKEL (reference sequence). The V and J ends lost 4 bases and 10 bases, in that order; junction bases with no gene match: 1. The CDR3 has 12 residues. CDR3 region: CASSPGQSPLHF. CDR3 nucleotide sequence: TGTGCCAGCAGCCCGGGACAGTCACCCCTCCACTTT.

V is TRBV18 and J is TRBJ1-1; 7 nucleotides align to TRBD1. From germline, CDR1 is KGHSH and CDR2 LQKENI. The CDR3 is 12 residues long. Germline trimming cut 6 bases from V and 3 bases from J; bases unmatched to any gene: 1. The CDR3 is CASSDRYTEAFF. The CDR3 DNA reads TGTGCCAGCTCGGACAGGTACACTGAAGCTTTCTTT.

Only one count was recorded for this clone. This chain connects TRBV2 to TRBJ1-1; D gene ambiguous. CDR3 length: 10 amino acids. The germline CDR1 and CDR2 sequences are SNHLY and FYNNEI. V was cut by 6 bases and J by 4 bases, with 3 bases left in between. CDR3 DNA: TGTGCCAGCAGGGGCACTGAAGCTTTCTTT. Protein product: CASRGTEAFF.

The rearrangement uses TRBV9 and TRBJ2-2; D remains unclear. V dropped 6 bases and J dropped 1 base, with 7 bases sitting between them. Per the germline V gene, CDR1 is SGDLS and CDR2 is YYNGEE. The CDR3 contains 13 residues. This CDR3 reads CASTDGNTGELFF. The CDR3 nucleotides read TGTGCCAGCACGGACGGGAACACCGGGGAGCTGTTTTTT.

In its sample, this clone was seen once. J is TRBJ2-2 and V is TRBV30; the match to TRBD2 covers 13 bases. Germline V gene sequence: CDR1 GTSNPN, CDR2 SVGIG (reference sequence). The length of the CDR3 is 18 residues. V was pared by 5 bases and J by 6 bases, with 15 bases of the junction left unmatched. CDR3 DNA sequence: TGTGCCTGGGGGTTCGGGACTAGCGGGACCCTATGGCCCGGGGAGCTGTTTTTT. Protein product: CAWGFGTSGTLWPGELFF.

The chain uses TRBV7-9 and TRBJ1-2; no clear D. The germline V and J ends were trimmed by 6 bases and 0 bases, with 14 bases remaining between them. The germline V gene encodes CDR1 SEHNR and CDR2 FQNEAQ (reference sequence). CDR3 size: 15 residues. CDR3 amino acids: CASRGREDTNYGYTF. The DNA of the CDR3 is TGTGCCAGCAGGGGAAGGGAGGATACTAACTATGGCTACACCTTC. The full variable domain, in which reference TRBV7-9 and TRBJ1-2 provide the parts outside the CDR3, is DTGVSQNPRHKITKRGQNVTFRCDPISEHNRLYWYRQTLGQGPEFLTYFQNEAQLEKSRLLSDRFSAERPKGSFSTLEIQRTEQGDSAMYLCASRGREDTNYGYTFGSGTRLTVV.

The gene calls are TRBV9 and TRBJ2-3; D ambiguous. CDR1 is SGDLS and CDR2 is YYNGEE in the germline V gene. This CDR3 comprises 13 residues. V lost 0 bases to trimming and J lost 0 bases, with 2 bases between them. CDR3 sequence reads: CASSVGSTDTQYF. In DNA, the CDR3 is TGTGCCAGCAGCGTAGGGAGCACAGATACGCAGTATTTT.

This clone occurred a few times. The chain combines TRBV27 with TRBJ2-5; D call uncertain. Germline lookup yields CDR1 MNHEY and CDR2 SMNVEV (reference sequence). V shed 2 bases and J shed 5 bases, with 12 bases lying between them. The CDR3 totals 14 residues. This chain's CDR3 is CASSLGVGLETQYF. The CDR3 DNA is TGTGCCAGCAGTTTAGGGGTAGGATTGGAGACCCAGTACTTC.

CDR3 protein: CASGPVGQGFGNTIYF. In DNA form, the CDR3 reads TGTGCTAGTGGCCCGGTGGGACAGGGGTTCGGAAACACCATATATTTT. This chain connects TRBV12-5 to TRBJ1-3; 10 nucleotides line up with TRBD1. This CDR3 has 16 residues. V shed 6 bases and J 4 bases; nucleotides not matched to a gene: 9. Germline V CDR1 and CDR2: LGHNT, FRNRAP.

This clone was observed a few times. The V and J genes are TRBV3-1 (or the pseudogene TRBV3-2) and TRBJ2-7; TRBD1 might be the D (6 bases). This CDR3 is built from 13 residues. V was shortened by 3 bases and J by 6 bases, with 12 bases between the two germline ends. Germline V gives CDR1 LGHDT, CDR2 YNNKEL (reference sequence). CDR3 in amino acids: CASSHPTGREQYF. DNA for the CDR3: TGTGCCAGCAGCCATCCTACAGGGCGCGAGCAGTACTTC.

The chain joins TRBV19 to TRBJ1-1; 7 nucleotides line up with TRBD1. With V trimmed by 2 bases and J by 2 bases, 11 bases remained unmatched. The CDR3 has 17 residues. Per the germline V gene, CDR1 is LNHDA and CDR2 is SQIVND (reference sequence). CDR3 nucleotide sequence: TGTGCCAGTAGTATATTCCCCCCGGGACAGTACAACACTGAAGCTTTCTTT. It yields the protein CASSIFPPGQYNTEAFF.

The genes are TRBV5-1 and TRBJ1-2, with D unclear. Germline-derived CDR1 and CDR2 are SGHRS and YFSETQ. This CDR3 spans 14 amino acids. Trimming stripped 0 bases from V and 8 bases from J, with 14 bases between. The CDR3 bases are TGCGCCAGCAGCTTGGGAAGCGGGTCCGAGGGCTACACCTTC. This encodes CASSLGSGSEGYTF.

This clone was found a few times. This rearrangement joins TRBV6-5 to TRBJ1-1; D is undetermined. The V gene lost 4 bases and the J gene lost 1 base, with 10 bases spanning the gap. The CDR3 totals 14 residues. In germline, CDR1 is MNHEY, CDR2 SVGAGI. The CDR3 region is CASSFYSSNTEAFF. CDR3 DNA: TGTGCCAGCAGTTTCTACAGCTCGAACACTGAAGCTTTCTTT.

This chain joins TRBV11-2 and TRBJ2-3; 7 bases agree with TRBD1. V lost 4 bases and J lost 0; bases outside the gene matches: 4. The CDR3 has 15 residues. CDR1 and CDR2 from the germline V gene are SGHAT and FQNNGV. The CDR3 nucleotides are TGTGCCAGCAGCTCGACAGGGTATAGCACAGATACGCAGTATTTT. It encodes CASSSTGYSTDTQYF.

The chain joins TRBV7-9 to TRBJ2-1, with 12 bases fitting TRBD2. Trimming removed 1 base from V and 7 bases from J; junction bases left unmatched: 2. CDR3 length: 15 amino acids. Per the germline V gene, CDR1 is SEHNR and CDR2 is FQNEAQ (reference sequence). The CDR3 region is CASSLETSGSNEQFF. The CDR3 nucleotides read TGTGCCAGCAGCTTAGAGACTAGCGGGAGTAATGAGCAGTTCTTC. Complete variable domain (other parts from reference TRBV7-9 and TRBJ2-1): DTGVSQNPRHKITKRGQNVTFRCDPISEHNRLYWYRQTLGQGPEFLTYFQNEAQLEKSRLLSDRFSAERPKGSFSTLEIQRTEQGDSAMYLCASSLETSGSNEQFFGPGTRLTVL.